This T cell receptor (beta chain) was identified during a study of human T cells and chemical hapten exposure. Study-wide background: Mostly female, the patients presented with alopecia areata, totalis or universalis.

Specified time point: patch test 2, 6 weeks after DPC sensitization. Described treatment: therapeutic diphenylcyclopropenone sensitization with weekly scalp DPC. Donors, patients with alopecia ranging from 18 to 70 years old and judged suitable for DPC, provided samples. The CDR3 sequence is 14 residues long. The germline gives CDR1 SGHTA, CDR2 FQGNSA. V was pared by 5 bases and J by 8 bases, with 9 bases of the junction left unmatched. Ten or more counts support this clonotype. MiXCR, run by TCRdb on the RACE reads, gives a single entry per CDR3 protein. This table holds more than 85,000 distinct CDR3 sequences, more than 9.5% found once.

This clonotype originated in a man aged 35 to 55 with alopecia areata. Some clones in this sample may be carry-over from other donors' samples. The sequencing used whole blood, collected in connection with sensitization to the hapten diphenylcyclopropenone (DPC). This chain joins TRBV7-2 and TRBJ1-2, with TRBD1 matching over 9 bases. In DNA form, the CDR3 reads TGTGCCAGCAGCGCCGGGACAGGGATCGTCGGCTACACCTTC. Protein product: CASSAGTGIVGYTF. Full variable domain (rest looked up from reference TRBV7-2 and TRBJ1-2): GAGVSQSPSNKVTEKGKDVELRCDPISGHTALYWYRQSLGQGLEFLIYFQGNSAPDKSGLPSDRFSAERTGGSVSTLTIQRTQQEDSAVYLCASSAGTGIVGYTFGSGTRLTVV.